The entry below describes one T cell receptor (beta chain). This record comes from a study of cytomegalovirus exposure and HLA in healthy donors. The study ran its PCR with 60 Vbeta and 13 Jbeta primers. Sequencing used immunoSEQ multiplex PCR; TCRdb keeps in-frame clones, though not all of them. The profile covers approximately 190,000 clones, with approximately 82% appearing a single time and just over 2% taken by the ten largest. The sequence came from a woman younger than 30 in good health and CMV-seropositive. Specimen: PBMCs.

The CDR3: CASSLRLAGSADTQYF. CDR3 DNA: TGTGCCAGCAGCCTCAGACTAGCGGGTTCCGCGGATACGCAGTATTTT. The genes are TRBV27 and TRBJ2-3; 10 bases match TRBD2. The length of the CDR3 is 16 residues. Looked up from germline, CDR1 is MNHEY and CDR2 is SMNVEV (reference sequence). V shed 6 bases and J 6 bases; nucleotides not matched to a gene: 12.